This TCR beta chain was found in a study of T cells in localized non-small cell lung cancer. Study findings and constraints: Higher blood T cell density tracked longer overall survival.

The CDR3 contains 16 residues. Germline V gene data show CDR1 as SGDLS and CDR2 as YYNGEE. V gave up 4 bases and J gave up 2 bases, with 18 bases separating them. Sequenced by immunoSEQ multiplex PCR; TCRdb stores in-frame clones only, minus some. Of around 40,000 clones in the sample, approximately 84% were seen once. Notes on this clone: The antigen is unknown.

This clonotype was sampled from a man aged 40 to 75 with stage I lung adenocarcinoma. Sequenced material: peripheral blood, taken before any cancer treatment. This chain links TRBV9 with TRBJ2-5, with TRBD1 as a possible D gene (6 bases). In DNA, the CDR3 is TGTGCCAGCAGCCCTCCGACAGGCGGTTTACAAGAGACCCAGTACTTC. Residues: CASSPPTGGLQETQYF.